The T cell receptor beta chain described here comes from a study of T cell responses to AZD1222 COVID-19 vaccine. Second doses were pooled across both intervals (about 4 or about 12 weeks). This CDR3 spans 16 amino acids. Trimming removed 0 bases from V and 1 base from J; junction bases left unmatched: 4. The germline gives CDR1 SEHNR, CDR2 FQNEAQ (reference sequence). Profiled with immunoSEQ multiplex PCR; TCRdb holds only in-frame clones, not every one. The sample shows tens of thousands of clones, about nine tenths of them seen only once. The chain joins TRBV7-9 to TRBJ2-7; 9 nucleotides agree with TRBD2. This sequence was found in an adult who received the AZD1222 COVID-19 vaccine. This sample comprised peripheral blood, obtained 28 days after the second AZD1222 dose. The CDR3 DNA follows: TGTGCCAGCAGCTTAGCGCTCGGACTAGCGTCCTACGAGCAGTACTTC. It is translated as CASSLALGLASYEQYF.